The source of this T cell receptor beta chain is a study of T cell repertoires in cytomegalovirus infection. Whole-study context: Carrying CMV and the relevant HLA type showed in public TCR beta signatures. The study, taken as a whole, reports: The response measured ex vivo was dominated by TCR beta clonotypes (HLA-C-restricted and CMV-specific).

This clonotype occurred many times. The antigen is undetermined. One end of the junction varies from germline; a read error may be responsible. The CDR3 has 16 amino acids. The germline gives CDR1 SGHVS, CDR2 FQNEAQ. TCRdb re-called the reads through MiXCR, storing one row per CDR3 protein. The profile shows roughly 200,000 distinct CDR3 sequences, roughly 9% of them singletons. The sample comprised PBMCs. This receptor was obtained from a human donor in good health (CMV status not recorded). Some clones in this sample may be carry-over from other donors' samples. V gene TRBV7-8 combines with J gene TRBJ1-1; TRBD1 agrees at 9 bases. The CDR3 is CASSLTAGTGNTEAFF. CDR3 nucleotides: TGTGCCAGCAGCTTAACCGCCGGGACAGGGAACACTGAAGCCTTCTTT.